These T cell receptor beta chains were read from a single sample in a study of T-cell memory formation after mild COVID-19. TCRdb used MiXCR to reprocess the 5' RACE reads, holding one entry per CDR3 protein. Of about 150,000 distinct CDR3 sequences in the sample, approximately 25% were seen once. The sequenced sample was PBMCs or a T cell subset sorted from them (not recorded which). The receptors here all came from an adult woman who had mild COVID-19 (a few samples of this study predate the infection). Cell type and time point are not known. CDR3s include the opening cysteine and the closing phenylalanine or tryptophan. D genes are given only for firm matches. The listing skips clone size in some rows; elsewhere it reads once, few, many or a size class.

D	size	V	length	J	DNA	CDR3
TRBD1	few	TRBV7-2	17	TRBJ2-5	TGTGCCAGCAGCTTAGAGGGCATCGGGACAGTCGGAGAGACCCAGTACTTC	CASSLEGIGTVGETQYF
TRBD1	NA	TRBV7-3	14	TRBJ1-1	TGTGCCAGCAGCCTCGGGACAGGTTCCGATGAAGCTTTCTTT	CASSLGTGSDEAFF
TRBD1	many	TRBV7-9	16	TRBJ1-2	TGTGCCAGCAGCTTTCGGACAGGGCCCGGCTTTGATGGCTACACCTTC	CASSFRTGPGFDGYTF
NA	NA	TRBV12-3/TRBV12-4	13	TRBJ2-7	TGTGCCAGTGGCACTCCGAGCTCCTACGAGCAGTACTTC	CASGTPSSYEQYF
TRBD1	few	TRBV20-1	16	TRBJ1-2	TGCAGTGCTAGAGACCACCCCGACAGGGCACCCTATGGCTACACCTTC	CSARDHPDRAPYGYTF
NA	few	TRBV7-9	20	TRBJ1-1	TGTGCCAGCAGCTACAAGGCGTGGGCTAATCTCAAATTACAGAACACTGAAGCTTTCTTT	CASSYKAWANLKLQNTEAFF
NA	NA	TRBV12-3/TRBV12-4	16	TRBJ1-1	TGTGCCAGCAGTCGATCGACCGGGAATTGGGGGACTGAAGCTTTCTTT	CASSRSTGNWGTEAFF
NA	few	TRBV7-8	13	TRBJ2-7	TGTGCCAGCTCGACAGGTGTAACCTACGAGCAGTACTTC	CASSTGVTYEQYF
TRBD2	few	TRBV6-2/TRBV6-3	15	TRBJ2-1	TGTGCCAGCAGTTCGCCGCGGGAGGGCCTAAATGAGCAGTTCTTC	CASSSPREGLNEQFF
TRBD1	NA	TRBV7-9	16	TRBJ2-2	TGTGCCAGCAGTATGGCAGGGGGCATACACACCGGGGAGCTGTTTTTT	CASSMAGGIHTGELFF
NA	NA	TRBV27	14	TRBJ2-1	TGTGCCAGCAGGGGCGTCCGTTCAATCAATGAGCAGTTCTTC	CASRGVRSINEQFF
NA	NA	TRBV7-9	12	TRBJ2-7	TGTGCCAGCAGCTCGCGAGACTACGAGCAGTACTTC	CASSSRDYEQYF
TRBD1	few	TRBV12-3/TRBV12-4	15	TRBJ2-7	TGTGCCAGCAGTGGGACAGGGGGCGCTTTACGCGAGCAGTACTTC	CASSGTGGALREQYF
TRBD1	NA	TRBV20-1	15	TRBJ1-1	TGCAGTGCTACCGGACAGGGGGCTATGAACACTGAAGCTTTCTTT	CSATGQGAMNTEAFF
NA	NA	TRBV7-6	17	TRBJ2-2	TGTGCCAGCAGCTTAGCAATGGGGCCTCAGGGGACCGGGGAGCTGTTTTTT	CASSLAMGPQGTGELFF
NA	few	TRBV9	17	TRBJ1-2	TGTGCCAGCAGCCCCCGTGGTGTGGACCCCTTACCGGGAGGCTACACCTTC	CASSPRGVDPLPGGYTF
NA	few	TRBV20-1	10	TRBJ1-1	TGCAGTGCCCTTGGGCCCCAAGCTTTCTTT	CSALGPQAFF
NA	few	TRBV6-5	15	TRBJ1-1	TGTGCCAGCAACCGAGAGCCGACGGGGGACACTGAAGCTTTCTTT	CASNREPTGDTEAFF
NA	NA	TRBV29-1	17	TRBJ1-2	TGCAGCGTTGAAGAGATCTCGCCGGGGGGAACCGACTATGGCTACACCTTC	CSVEEISPGGTDYGYTF
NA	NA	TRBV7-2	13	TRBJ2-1	TGTGCCAGCAGGGGGAGCTCCTACAATGAGCAGTTCTTC	CASRGSSYNEQFF
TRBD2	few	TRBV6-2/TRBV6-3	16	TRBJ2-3	TGTGCCAGCAGTCCACGGGGGGGCTTGGGGTCAGATACGCAGTATTTT	CASSPRGGLGSDTQYF
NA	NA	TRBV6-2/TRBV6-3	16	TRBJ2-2	TGTGCCAGCAGTTATATCCTGGAACTAACACCCGGGGAGCTGTTTTTT	CASSYILELTPGELFF
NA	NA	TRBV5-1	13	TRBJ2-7	TGCGCCAGCAGCTTCGACAGGTCCTACGAGCAGTACTTC	CASSFDRSYEQYF
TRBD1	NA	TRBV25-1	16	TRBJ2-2	TGTGCCAGCAGTGGCCCGGACAGGGTGTACACCGGGGAGCTGTTTTTT	CASSGPDRVYTGELFF
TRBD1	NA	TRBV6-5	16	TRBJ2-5	TGTGCCAGCAGTCCATTATGGGACAGGCTACAAGAGACCCAGTACTTC	CASSPLWDRLQETQYF